These 18 T cell receptor beta chains share one sample of origin, sequenced in a study of PD-1 blockade in classical Hodgkin lymphoma. Clones were read by immunoSEQ multiplex PCR, and TCRdb kept only the in-frame ones, dropping some. Of some 24,000 clones listed, 70% to 80% are singletons. Brentuximab vedotin exposure varied, and every patient relapsed after autologous stem cell transplantation. Material: peripheral blood mononuclear cells (PBMCs), obtained at baseline. The receptors stem from a human donor with classical Hodgkin lymphoma.

The sample holds one count of this clone. At one end the junction does not follow the germline gene, possibly because of a read error. The chain carries TRBV7-7 and TRBJ2-1; 15 nucleotides match TRBD2. The CDR3 runs 19 residues. The germline V gene has CDR1 SSHAT and CDR2 FNYEAQ (reference sequence). CDR3 sequence: CASSMGLAGGSPRYNEQFF. The CDR3 nucleotides are TGTGCTAGCAGCATGGGACTAGCGGGGGGATCCCCACGTTACAATGAGCAGTTCTTC.

This clone has only a few counts. The chain uses TRBV7-2 and TRBJ1-1, with no clear D. CDR3 size: 14 residues. Trimming removed 5 bases from V and 9 bases from J, with 19 bases in between. The V gene's germline CDR1 is SGHTA and CDR2 FQGNSA. The CDR3 sequence is CASSPSTGSQKAFF. The CDR3, as DNA: TGTGCCAGCAGCCCATCAACGGGGAGCCAGAAAGCTTTCTTT.

This chain's CDR3 is CASSQDSLYGYTF. CDR3 nucleotides: TGTGCCAGCAGCCAGGACAGCCTCTATGGCTACACCTTC. J is TRBJ1-2 and V is TRBV7-9, with TRBD1 as a possible D gene (6 bases). The CDR3 consists of 13 residues. V was clipped by 5 bases and J by 4 bases, with 11 bases between them. The germline V gene encodes CDR1 SEHNR and CDR2 FQNEAQ (reference sequence).

The chain is built from TRBV12-5 and TRBJ2-4, with unresolved D. Germline V gives CDR1 LGHNT, CDR2 FRNRAP. Trimming left V 5 bases short and J 9 bases short, with 17 bases between. The CDR3 consists of 14 residues. CDR3 residues: CASGIDQEIGIQYF. DNA of the CDR3: TGTGCTAGTGGTATAGATCAAGAGATTGGCATTCAGTACTTC.

The sample holds a few counts of this clone. The chain links TRBV10-3 to TRBJ2-7; D gene uncertain. Germline CDR1 and CDR2: ENHRY and SYGVKD. Trimming pared 4 bases from V and 0 bases from J, leaving 13 bases between. CDR3 length: 15 residues. CDR3 coding DNA: TGTGCCATCAGTGCTCCGTCTAACGCCTCCTACGAGCAGTACTTC. Translated: CAISAPSNASYEQYF.

V usage is TRBV6-5 and J usage is TRBJ2-5, with 7 bases fitting TRBD1. The DNA end is more similar to TRBJ2-7, so the J call may be wrong. The CDR3 runs 14 residues. In germline, CDR1 is MNHEY, CDR2 SVGAGI. The CDR3 DNA sequence: TGTGCCAGCAGTTCGGGGACAGTTCCCTACGAGCAGTACTTC. Protein sequence: CASSSGTVPYEQYF.

The CDR3 coding sequence is TGTGCCAGCAGTACCAGGAACAAAAAGTACCAAGAGACCCAGTACTTC. This encodes CASSTRNKKYQETQYF. The J gene is TRBJ2-5, the V gene TRBV27; D gene uncertain. Germline CDR1 reads MNHEY; CDR2 reads SMNVEV (reference sequence). Trimming shortened V by 5 bases and J by 0 bases, and 16 bases separated the two germline ends. This CDR3 contains 16 residues.

The CDR3 DNA reads TGCGCCAGCAGCTCGACGGGGGGATCGGTCCAAGAGACCCAGTACTTC. Amino acid sequence: CASSSTGGSVQETQYF. The chain uses TRBV5-1 and TRBJ2-5; 7 bases line up with TRBD2. CDR1 and CDR2 (germline): SGHRS, YFSETQ. After removal of 3 bases from V and 1 base from J, the junction contained 9 bases not matched to a gene. This CDR3 is built from 16 residues.

The J gene is TRBJ2-4, the V gene TRBV6-5; 7 bases are shared with TRBD1. Looked up from germline, CDR1 is MNHEY and CDR2 is SVGAGI. The CDR3 is made up of 15 amino acids. V lost 4 bases, J lost 6 bases, and 9 bases stayed unmatched. The CDR3 region has the DNA TGTGCCAGCAGTTCCTCGGGACAGTCCGGAAACATTCAGTACTTC. Its translation: CASSSSGQSGNIQYF.

The V gene is TRBV4-3, the J gene TRBJ2-7; D may be TRBD1 or TRBD2 (10 bases each). The germline gives CDR1 LGHNA, CDR2 YSLEER. This CDR3 has 18 residues. Trimming took off 5 bases at V and 5 bases at J, with 28 bases between the two ends. Here the CDR3 DNA reads TGCGCCAGCAGCACCGGGACAGGGGATCTAGCGGGGGCAAACGAGCAGTACTTC. This gives the protein CASSTGTGDLAGANEQYF.

The J gene is TRBJ1-2, the V gene TRBV5-6, with a weak D call TRBD1 (6 bases). Germline V lookup: CDR1 SGHDT, CDR2 YYEEEE. The V end lost 3 bases, the J end lost 5 bases, and 17 bases lay between the germline ends. The CDR3 totals 15 residues. The CDR3 DNA follows: TGTGCCAGCAGCTCCCCCTCTACAGGGCTATATGGCTACACCTTC. Translated: CASSSPSTGLYGYTF.

The chain employs TRBV7-2 and TRBJ1-1; D not certain. Per the germline V gene, CDR1 is SGHTA and CDR2 is FQGNSA. The CDR3 contains 16 residues. The ends were cut back, 1 base at V and 4 bases at J, with 16 bases in the middle. CDR3 in DNA: TGTGCCAGCAGCTTAGACGGACTAAGATTGGTCACTGAAGCTTTCTTT. It yields the protein CASSLDGLRLVTEAFF.

CDR3 nucleotides: TGTGCCAGCAGTTTTGTCCGAGGGTATACAGATACGCAGTATTTT. Translating gives CASSFVRGYTDTQYF. J is TRBJ2-3 and V is TRBV28, with a weak D call TRBD2 (5 bases). Germline V CDR1 and CDR2: MDHEN, SYDVKM. The germline V and J ends were trimmed by 3 bases and 3 bases, with 13 bases remaining between them. The CDR3 loop spans 15 amino acids.

The chain carries TRBV28 and TRBJ1-5; D remains unclear. Germline CDR1 is MDHEN and CDR2 is SYDVKM. This CDR3 has 15 residues. V was trimmed by 3 bases and J by 5 bases, leaving 14 bases between them. The CDR3 is CASSLWGVKDQPQHF. The CDR3 nucleotides are TGTGCCAGCAGTTTGTGGGGAGTGAAGGATCAGCCCCAGCATTTT.

This clone is a singleton in its sample. V is TRBV5-4 and J is TRBJ1-1, with D unresolved. Germline CDR1 SGHNT, CDR2 YYREEE (reference sequence). With 1 base removed from V and 0 bases from J, the gap between germline ends came to 10 bases. There are 15 residues in the CDR3. This CDR3 reads CASSLKHVMNTEAFF. The CDR3 nucleotides read TGTGCCAGCAGCTTGAAACATGTCATGAACACTGAAGCTTTCTTT. Filled out from reference TRBV5-4 and TRBJ1-1, the complete variable domain reads ETGVTQSPTHLIKTRGQQVTLRCSSQSGHNTVSWYQQALGQGPQFIFQYYREEENGRGNFPPRFSGLQFPNYSSELNVNALELDDSALYLCASSLKHVMNTEAFFGQGTRLTVV.

The genes are TRBV7-9 and TRBJ2-5; 15 bases map to TRBD2. J gave up 2 bases and V 5 bases, and 3 bases lay outside the gene matches. The CDR3 is 16 amino acids. Germline V gene sequence: CDR1 SEHNR, CDR2 FQNEAQ (reference sequence). CDR3 sequence reads: CASSLGTSGGQETQYF. CDR3 nucleotides: TGTGCCAGCAGCCTCGGGACTAGCGGGGGGCAAGAGACCCAGTACTTC.

CDR3 sequence (DNA): TGTGCCATCAGATCACTAGGACAGACTGAAGCTTTCTTT. Its translation: CAIRSLGQTEAFF. V and J are TRBV10-3 and TRBJ1-1; possibly TRBD1 for D (6 bases). The V and J ends lost 6 bases and 5 bases respectively, with 13 bases between them. This CDR3 comprises 13 residues. Germline values: CDR1 ENHRY, CDR2 SYGVKD.

The genes are TRBV5-1 and TRBJ1-2; D is unclear. Deletions cut 4 bases from V and 4 bases from J, with 17 bases between. The length of the CDR3 is 15 residues. From germline, CDR1 is SGHRS and CDR2 YFSETQ. The CDR3 region is CASSGETARFYGYTF. In DNA form, the CDR3 reads TGCGCCAGCAGCGGGGAGACGGCCCGATTCTATGGCTACACCTTC.